The clone carrying this T cell receptor (beta chain) showed up just a few times. The antigen remains unidentified. This entry belongs to a study of beta chain features in type 1 diabetes. V lost 1 base, J lost 14 bases, and 13 bases lay in between. This CDR3 has 12 amino acids. Germline assignment: CDR1 SGHTA and CDR2 FQGNSA. The entirety of the isolated RNA underwent reverse transcription, so expressed TCRB transcripts were sequenced. Mean read depth for naive, central memory and regulatory T cell samples was around 3.8 million reads. Profiling relied on immunoSEQ multiplex PCR, and the TCRdb table lists in-frame clones only, not all of them. The sample carries fewer than 350,000 clones, roughly a fifth recorded once. General study results and limits: A moderate, significant TCRB CDR3 shortening appeared in type 1 diabetes across four CD4+ subsets.

CD4+ cells of the naive, central memory, regulatory and stem cell-like memory types were sorted via CD45RO/CCR7/CD25/CD127/CD95/CD27. The chain links TRBV7-2 to TRBJ2-3; D possibly corresponds to TRBD2 (5 bases). Source material: naive CD4+ T cells from blood. The TCR sequence derives from a woman aged 18-35 years in good health. The CDR3 is CASSLGLAHRYF. The CDR3 coding sequence is TGTGCCAGCAGCTTAGGGCTAGCCCACCGGTATTTT.